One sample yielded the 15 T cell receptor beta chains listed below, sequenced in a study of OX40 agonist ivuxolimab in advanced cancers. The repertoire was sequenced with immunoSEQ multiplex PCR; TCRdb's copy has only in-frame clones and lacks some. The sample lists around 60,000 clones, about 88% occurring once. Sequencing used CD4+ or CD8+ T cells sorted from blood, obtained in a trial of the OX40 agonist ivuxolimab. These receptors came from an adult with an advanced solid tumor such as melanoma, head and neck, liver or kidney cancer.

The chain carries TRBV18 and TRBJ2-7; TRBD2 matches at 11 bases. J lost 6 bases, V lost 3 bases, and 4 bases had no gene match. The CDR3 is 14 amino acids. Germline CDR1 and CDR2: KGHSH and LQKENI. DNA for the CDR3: TGTGCCAGCTCACCGGGACTAGCGGAAACCGAGCAGTACTTC. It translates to CASSPGLAETEQYF.

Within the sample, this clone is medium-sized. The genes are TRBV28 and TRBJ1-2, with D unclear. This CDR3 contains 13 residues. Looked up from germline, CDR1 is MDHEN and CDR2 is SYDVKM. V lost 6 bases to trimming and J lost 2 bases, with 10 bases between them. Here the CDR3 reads CASRDGRNYGYTF. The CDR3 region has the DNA TGTGCCAGCAGAGACGGGAGGAACTATGGCTACACCTTC.

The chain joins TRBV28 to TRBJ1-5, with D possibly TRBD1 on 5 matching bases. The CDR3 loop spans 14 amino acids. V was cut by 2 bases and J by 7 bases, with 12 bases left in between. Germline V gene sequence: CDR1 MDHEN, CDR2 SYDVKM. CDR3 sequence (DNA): TGTGCCAGCAGTTTAGAATTCCGGGGCCAGCCCCAGCATTTT. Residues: CASSLEFRGQPQHF.

CDR3 coding DNA: TGTGCCAGCATTCCGGGACAGGGAGTATACACTGAAGCTTTCTTT. This codes for CASIPGQGVYTEAFF. The chain has TRBV7-9 and TRBJ1-1, with 9 bases aligning to TRBD1. The CDR3 runs to 15 residues. V trimming: 7 bases; J trimming: 3 bases; junction bases outside the gene matches: 9. Germline V gives CDR1 SEHNR, CDR2 FQNEAQ (reference sequence).

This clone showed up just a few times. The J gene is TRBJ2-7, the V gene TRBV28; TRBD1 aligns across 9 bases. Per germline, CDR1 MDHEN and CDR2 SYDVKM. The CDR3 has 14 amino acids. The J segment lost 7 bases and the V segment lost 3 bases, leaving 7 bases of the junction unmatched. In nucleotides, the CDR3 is TGTGCCAGCAGTTTGTTACAGGGGGCGCAGGAGCAGTACTTC. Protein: CASSLLQGAQEQYF. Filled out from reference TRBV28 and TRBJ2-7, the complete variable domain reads DVKVTQSSRYLVKRTGEKVFLECVQDMDHENMFWYRQDPGLGLRLIYFSYDVKMKEKGDIPEGYSVSREKKERFSLILESASTNQTSMYLCASSLLQGAQEQYFGPGTRLTVT.

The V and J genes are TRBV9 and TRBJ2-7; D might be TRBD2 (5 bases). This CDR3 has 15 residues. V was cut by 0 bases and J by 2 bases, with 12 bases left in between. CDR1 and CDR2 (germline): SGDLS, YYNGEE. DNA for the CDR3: TGTGCCAGCAGCGTAGACGTGGGAGTGACCTACGAGCAGTACTTC. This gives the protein CASSVDVGVTYEQYF.

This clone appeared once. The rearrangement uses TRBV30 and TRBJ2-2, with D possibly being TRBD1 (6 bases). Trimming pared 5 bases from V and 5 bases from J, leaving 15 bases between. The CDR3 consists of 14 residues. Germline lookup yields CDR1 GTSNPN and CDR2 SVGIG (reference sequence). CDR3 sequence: CAWRQDVKTGELFF. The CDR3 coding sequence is TGTGCCTGGCGACAGGATGTCAAGACCGGGGAGCTGTTTTTT.

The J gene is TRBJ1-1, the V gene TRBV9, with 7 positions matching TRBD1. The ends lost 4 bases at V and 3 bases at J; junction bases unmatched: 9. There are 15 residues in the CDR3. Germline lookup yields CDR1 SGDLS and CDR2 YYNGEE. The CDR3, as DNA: TGTGCCAGCAGCATCAGACAGGGAAGGGACACTGAAGCTTTCTTT. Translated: CASSIRQGRDTEAFF.

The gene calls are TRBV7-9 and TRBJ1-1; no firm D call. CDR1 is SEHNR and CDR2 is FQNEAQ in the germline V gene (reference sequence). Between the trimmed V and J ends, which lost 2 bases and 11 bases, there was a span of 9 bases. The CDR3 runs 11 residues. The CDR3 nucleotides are TGTGCCAGCAGCTTAAAAGGGTCGGCTTTCTTT. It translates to CASSLKGSAFF.

CDR3 residues: CASSQIDMGLTLSYEQYF. In DNA, the CDR3 is TGCGCCAGCAGCCAAATAGATATGGGACTTACCCTCTCCTACGAGCAGTACTTC. The gene calls are TRBV4-1 and TRBJ2-7, with D perhaps TRBD2 (6 bases). Trimming removed 2 bases from V and 0 bases from J, with 20 bases in between. This CDR3 is built from 18 residues. The germline V gene encodes CDR1 MGHRA and CDR2 YSYEKL.

CDR3 loop: CASSPVTGGEETQYF. CDR3 DNA sequence: TGTGCCAGCTCACCGGTGACAGGGGGCGAGGAGACCCAGTACTTC. The J gene is TRBJ2-5, the V gene TRBV18; TRBD1 matches at 10 bases. The CDR3 is 15 residues long. Trimming cost V 3 bases and J 5 bases; bases outside gene matches: 6. CDR1 and CDR2 from the germline V gene are KGHSH and LQKENI.

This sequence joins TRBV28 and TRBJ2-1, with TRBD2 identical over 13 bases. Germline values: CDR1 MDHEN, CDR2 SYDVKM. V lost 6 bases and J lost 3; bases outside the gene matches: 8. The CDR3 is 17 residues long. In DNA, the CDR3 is TGTGCCAGCAGCCTGCGACTAGCGGGGGGCCTCTACAATGAGCAGTTCTTC. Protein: CASSLRLAGGLYNEQFF. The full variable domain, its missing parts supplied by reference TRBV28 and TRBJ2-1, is DVKVTQSSRYLVKRTGEKVFLECVQDMDHENMFWYRQDPGLGLRLIYFSYDVKMKEKGDIPEGYSVSREKKERFSLILESASTNQTSMYLCASSLRLAGGLYNEQFFGPGTRLTVL.

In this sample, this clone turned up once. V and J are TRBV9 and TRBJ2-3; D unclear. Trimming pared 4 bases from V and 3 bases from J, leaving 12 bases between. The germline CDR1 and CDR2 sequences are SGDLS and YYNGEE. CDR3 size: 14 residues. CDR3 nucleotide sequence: TGTGCCAGCAGCCCCCCCCTTAGGACAGATACGCAGTATTTT. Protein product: CASSPPLRTDTQYF.

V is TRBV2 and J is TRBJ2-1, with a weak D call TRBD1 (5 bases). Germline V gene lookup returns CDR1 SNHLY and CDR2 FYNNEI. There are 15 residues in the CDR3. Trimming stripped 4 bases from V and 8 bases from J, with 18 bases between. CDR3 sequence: CASSAGQVMGYEQFF. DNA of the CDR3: TGTGCCAGCAGTGCAGGGCAGGTCATGGGGTATGAGCAGTTCTTC.

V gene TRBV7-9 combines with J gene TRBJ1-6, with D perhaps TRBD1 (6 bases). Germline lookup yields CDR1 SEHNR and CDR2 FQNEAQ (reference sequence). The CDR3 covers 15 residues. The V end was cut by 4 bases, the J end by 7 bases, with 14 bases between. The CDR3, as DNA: TGTGCCAGCAGCTCGCAGGGGTCAGGCAATTCACCCCTCCACTTT. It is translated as CASSSQGSGNSPLHF. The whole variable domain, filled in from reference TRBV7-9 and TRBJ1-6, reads DTGVSQNPRHKITKRGQNVTFRCDPISEHNRLYWYRQTLGQGPEFLTYFQNEAQLEKSRLLSDRFSAERPKGSFSTLEIQRTEQGDSAMYLCASSSQGSGNSPLHFGNGTRLTVT.